This section outlines one T cell receptor beta chain sequence together with its context. Its antigen is undetermined. The data were taken from a study of blood T cells in healthy people across ages. Broader study findings: More naive CD4+ cells and higher diversity marked long-lived donors relative to aged donors.

A sample-barcoded 5' primer and a J-beta primer mix were used in a second PCR of roughly 7 to 12 cycles. A template-switch adaptor containing 12 random nucleotides labeled each cDNA molecule. TCRdb redid the calling of the 5' RACE reads with MiXCR, one entry per CDR3 protein. The profile shows about 680,000 distinct CDR3 sequences, over 45% of them singletons. The receptor comes from a woman aged 60-75 years in good health. The sequencing input was blood.

The CDR3 spells CAGTRGDLGEAFF. CDR3 bases: TGTGCCGGTACCCGCGGGGACCTGGGTGAAGCTTTCTTT. The chain combines TRBV7-9 with TRBJ1-1, with D tentatively TRBD1 (5 bases). The CDR3 sequence is 13 residues long. The V gene lost 11 bases and the J gene lost 7 bases, with 20 bases spanning the gap. Germline V CDR1 and CDR2: SEHNR, FQNEAQ (reference sequence).